Listed below are T cell receptor beta chains from one sample, sequenced in a study of T-cell memory formation after mild COVID-19. TCRdb fed the 5' RACE reads into MiXCR, producing one record per CDR3 protein. This table has around 300,000 distinct CDR3 sequences, roughly 13% appearing once. Sequencing was carried out using PBMCs or a T cell subset sorted from them (not recorded which). These receptor sequences come from a man aged 18 to 30 who had mild COVID-19 (a few samples of this study predate the infection). Cell type and time point are not known. CDR3s include the opening cysteine and the closing phenylalanine or tryptophan. Each record gives: clone size, V gene, J gene, D gene, CDR3 protein, CDR3 DNA. D genes are given only for firm matches. Only some rows state a clone size, as once, few, many or a class for expanded clones.

few,TRBV5-5,TRBJ2-1,NA,CASSSRTYNEQFF,TGTGCCAGCAGCTCGAGAACCTACAATGAGCAGTTCTTC
few,TRBV5-1,TRBJ2-2,NA,CASSRGPLNTGELFF,TGCGCCAGCAGCCGAGGGCCACTAAACACCGGGGAGCTGTTTTTT
few,TRBV12-3/TRBV12-4,TRBJ1-2,NA,CASREPSWEGGYTF,TGTGCCAGCCGCGAACCGTCATGGGAAGGTGGCTACACCTTC
NA,TRBV18,TRBJ2-7,TRBD1,CASSPTTGQGLDEQYF,TGTGCCAGCTCACCCACCACAGGACAGGGGTTAGACGAGCAGTACTTC
many,TRBV5-1,TRBJ2-2,TRBD1,CASSVGPRTGGWTGELFF,TGCGCCAGCAGCGTTGGACCTCGGACAGGTGGATGGACCGGGGAGCTGTTTTTT
few,TRBV5-1,TRBJ2-5,TRBD2,CASSPGATSEETQYF,TGCGCCAGCAGCCCCGGAGCTACTAGCGAAGAGACCCAGTACTTC
NA,TRBV3-1,TRBJ1-2,NA,CASSQDQWRVGYTF,TGTGCCAGCAGCCAAGATCAGTGGAGGGTAGGCTACACCTTC
few,TRBV7-2,TRBJ2-2,NA,CASSSHLLGPTGELFF,TGTGCCAGCAGCTCCCACTTACTAGGGCCCACCGGGGAGCTGTTTTTT
few,TRBV20-1,TRBJ1-1,NA,CSARREFGAEAFF,TGCAGTGCTAGGCGGGAATTTGGCGCTGAAGCTTTCTTT
few,TRBV10-3,TRBJ2-3,NA,CAIGQGGPDTQYF,TGTGCCATAGGGCAGGGAGGCCCAGATACGCAGTATTTT
NA,TRBV3-1,TRBJ2-7,TRBD1,CASSQDRPGGADEQYF,TGTGCCAGCAGCCAAGATCGCCCAGGGGGTGCAGACGAGCAGTACTTC
NA,TRBV20-1,TRBJ1-5,NA,CSAFSGYGNQPQHF,TGCAGTGCCTTCTCGGGGTATGGCAATCAGCCCCAGCATTTT
few,TRBV12-3/TRBV12-4,TRBJ2-1,TRBD2,CASTPLAGGRGEQFF,TGTGCCAGCACCCCCCTAGCGGGGGGGCGGGGTGAGCAGTTCTTC
NA,TRBV11-2,TRBJ2-1,TRBD2,CASSTRTSGDNEQFF,TGTGCCAGCAGCACTCGGACTAGCGGGGATAATGAGCAGTTCTTC
NA,TRBV29-1,TRBJ2-2,TRBD1,CSVTGTGGGNTGELFF,TGCAGCGTAACCGGGACAGGGGGCGGTAACACCGGGGAGCTGTTTTTT
NA,TRBV7-3,TRBJ2-1,TRBD2,CASSLMTSDYNEQFF,TGTGCCAGCAGCTTAATGACTAGCGATTACAATGAGCAGTTCTTC
NA,TRBV20-1,TRBJ2-1,NA,CSARDGGRGYNEQFF,TGCAGTGCTAGAGATGGAGGGCGTGGATACAATGAGCAGTTCTTC
few,TRBV7-2,TRBJ2-2,NA,CASSLVPLENTGELFF,TGTGCCAGCAGCTTAGTCCCATTAGAGAACACCGGGGAGCTGTTTTTT
NA,TRBV5-1,TRBJ2-5,NA,CASSLSLKETQYF,TGCGCCAGCAGCTTGAGCTTGAAAGAGACCCAGTACTTC
many,TRBV20-1,TRBJ1-5,TRBD1,CSASLRTGAIHQPQHF,TGCAGTGCTAGCCTTAGGACAGGGGCAATTCACCAGCCCCAGCATTTT
many,TRBV7-2,TRBJ2-4,TRBD2,CASSSSGGAFYIQYF,TGTGCCAGCAGCTCTAGCGGGGGGGCCTTTTACATTCAGTACTTC
NA,TRBV7-2,TRBJ2-7,NA,CASALTVSSYEQYF,TGTGCCAGCGCCCTGACCGTCAGCTCCTACGAGCAGTACTTC
few,TRBV27,TRBJ1-5,NA,CASSPRQQPQHF,TGTGCCAGCAGTCCCCGGCAGCAGCCCCAGCATTTT
NA,TRBV3-1,TRBJ2-1,TRBD1,CASSGDSGSYNEQFF,TGTGCCAGCAGCGGGGACAGCGGCTCCTACAATGAGCAGTTCTTC
NA,TRBV6-2/TRBV6-3,TRBJ1-2,NA,CASSQGPPGYTF,TGTGCCAGCAGTCAGGGGCCCCCTGGCTACACCTTC
NA,TRBV7-8,TRBJ2-1,TRBD2,CASSFLAGKEQFF,TGTGCCAGCAGCTTTCTAGCGGGGAAAGAGCAGTTCTTC
NA,TRBV19,TRBJ2-3,NA,CASSISGAADTQYF,TGTGCCAGTAGTATATCAGGGGCCGCAGATACGCAGTATTTT
NA,TRBV5-1,TRBJ1-6,NA,CASSSYGSSYNSPLHF,TGCGCCAGCAGCTCCTACGGGAGCTCCTATAATTCACCCCTCCACTTT
NA,TRBV28,TRBJ2-1,TRBD2,CASYSGATGNEQFF,TGTGCCAGCTATAGCGGGGCCACCGGTAATGAGCAGTTCTTC